This is a list of T cell receptor beta chains from one sample in a study of identical twins. TCRdb used MiXCR to reprocess the 5' RACE reads, holding one entry per CDR3 protein. The sample lists about 700,000 distinct CDR3 sequences, 5.5% to 6.5% occurring once. The sequencing sample was made of naive T cells sorted from blood. The receptors were gathered from a man aged 18 to 29 in good health. Each CDR3 is given with its conserved first and last residue. D genes are given only for firm matches. Not all rows give a size; the values are once, few, many and, for expanded clones, a class.

. | TRBJ2-5 | few | TRBV7-8 | TGTGCCAGCAGCTCACGGGCTTACGAGACCCAGTACTTC | CASSSRAYETQYF
TRBD1 | TRBJ1-1 | many | TRBV5-6 | TGTGCCAGCAGCTGGGGGACAGGGGTACTTATGAACACTGAAGCTTTCTTT | CASSWGTGVLMNTEAFF
. | TRBJ1-2 | few | TRBV20-1 | TGCAGTGCTAGAGATAGGGGCATGGGGGTTTGGGGCTACACCTTC | CSARDRGMGVWGYTF
. | TRBJ1-2 | many | TRBV20-1 | TGCAGTGCTGAAAGACGGCCGTTCGGGGGCTACACCTTC | CSAERRPFGGYTF
TRBD2 | TRBJ2-7 | many | TRBV9 | TGTGCCAGCAGCACCCTAGCGGGACCTCCCTACGAGCAGTACTTC | CASSTLAGPPYEQYF
. | TRBJ2-7 | few | TRBV6-2/TRBV6-3 | TGTGCCAGCAGCCTTTCGGGGCAGATACACTACGAGCAGTACTTC | CASSLSGQIHYEQYF
. | TRBJ1-5 | . | TRBV7-2 | TGTGCCAGCAGCTTAGTCGGGACACCGGGGAGCAATCAGCCCCAGCATTTT | CASSLVGTPGSNQPQHF
. | TRBJ2-7 | few | TRBV18 | TGTGCCAGCTCACCGAAACCTATACAGGGAGGGTGGATCTACGAGCAGTACTTC | CASSPKPIQGGWIYEQYF
. | TRBJ1-3 | many | TRBV20-1 | TGCAGTGGGACAGCTCTTGGAAACACCATATATTTT | CSGTALGNTIYF
. | TRBJ1-5 | many | TRBV27 | TGTGCCAGCAGTTTATATTCCGGGACGGTTTGGCCCCAGCATTTT | CASSLYSGTVWPQHF
. | TRBJ1-2 | many | TRBV12-3/TRBV12-4 | TGTGCCAGCACCCCAGGACAGCCGGGCTACACCTTC | CASTPGQPGYTF
. | TRBJ2-7 | many | TRBV29-1 | TGCAGCTACAGGGAGTATCGGGGCGAGCAGTACTTC | CSYREYRGEQYF